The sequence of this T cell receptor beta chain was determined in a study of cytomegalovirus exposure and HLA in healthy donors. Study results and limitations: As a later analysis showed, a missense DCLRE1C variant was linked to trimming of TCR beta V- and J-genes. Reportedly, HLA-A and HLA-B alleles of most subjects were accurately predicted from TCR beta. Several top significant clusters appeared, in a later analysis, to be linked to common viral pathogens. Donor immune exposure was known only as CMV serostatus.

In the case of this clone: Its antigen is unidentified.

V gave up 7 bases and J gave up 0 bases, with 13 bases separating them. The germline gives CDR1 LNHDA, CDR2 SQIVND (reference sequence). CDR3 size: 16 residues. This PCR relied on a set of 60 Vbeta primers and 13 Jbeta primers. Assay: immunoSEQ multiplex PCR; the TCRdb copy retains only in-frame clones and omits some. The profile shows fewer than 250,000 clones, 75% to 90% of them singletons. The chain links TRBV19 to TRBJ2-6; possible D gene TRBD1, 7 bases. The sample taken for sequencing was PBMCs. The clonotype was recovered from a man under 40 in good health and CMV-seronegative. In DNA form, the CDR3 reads TGTGCCAGTAAGGAGGGGGCAATCTCTGGGGCCAACGTCCTGACTTTC. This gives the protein CASKEGAISGANVLTF.